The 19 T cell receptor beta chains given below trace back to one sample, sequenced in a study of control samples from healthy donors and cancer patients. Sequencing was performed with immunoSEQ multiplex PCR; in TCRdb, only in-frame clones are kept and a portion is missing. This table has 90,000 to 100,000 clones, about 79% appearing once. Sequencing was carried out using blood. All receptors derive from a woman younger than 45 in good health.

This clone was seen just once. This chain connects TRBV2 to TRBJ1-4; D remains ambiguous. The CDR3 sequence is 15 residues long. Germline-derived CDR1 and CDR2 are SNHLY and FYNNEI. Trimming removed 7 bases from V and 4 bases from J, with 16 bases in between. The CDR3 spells CASTLSEVFNEKLFF. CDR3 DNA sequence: TGTGCCAGCACACTATCGGAGGTTTTTAATGAAAAACTGTTTTTT.

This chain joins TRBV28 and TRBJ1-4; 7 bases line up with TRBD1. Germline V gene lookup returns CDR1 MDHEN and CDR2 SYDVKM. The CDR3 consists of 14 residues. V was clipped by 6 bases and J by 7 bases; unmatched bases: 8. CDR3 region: CASRGEGAFEKLFF. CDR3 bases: TGTGCCAGCAGGGGAGAGGGGGCTTTTGAAAAACTGTTTTTT.

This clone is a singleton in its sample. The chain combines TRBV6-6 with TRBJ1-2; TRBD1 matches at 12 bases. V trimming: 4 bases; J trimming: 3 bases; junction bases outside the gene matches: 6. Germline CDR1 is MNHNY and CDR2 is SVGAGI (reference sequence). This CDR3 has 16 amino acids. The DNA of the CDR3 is TGTGCCAGCAGTTTGGGCGGGACAGGGGGCGACTATGGCTACACCTTC. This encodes CASSLGGTGGDYGYTF.

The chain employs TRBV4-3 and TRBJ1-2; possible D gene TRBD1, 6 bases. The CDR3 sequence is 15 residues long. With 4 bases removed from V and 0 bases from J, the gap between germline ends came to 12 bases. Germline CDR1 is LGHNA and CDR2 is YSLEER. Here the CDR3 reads CASSRAGTTNYGYTF. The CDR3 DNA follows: TGCGCCAGCAGCCGAGCCGGGACAACTAACTATGGCTACACCTTC.

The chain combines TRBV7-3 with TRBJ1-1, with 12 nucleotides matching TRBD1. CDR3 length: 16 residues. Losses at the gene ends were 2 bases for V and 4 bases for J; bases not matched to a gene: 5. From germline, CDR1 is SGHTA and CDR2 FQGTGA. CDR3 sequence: CASSLYGTGGPTEAFF. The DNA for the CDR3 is TGTGCCAGCAGCTTATACGGGACAGGGGGCCCCACTGAAGCTTTCTTT. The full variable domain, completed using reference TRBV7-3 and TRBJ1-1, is GAGVSQTPSNKVTEKGKYVELRCDPISGHTALYWYRQSLGQGPEFLIYFQGTGAADDSGLPNDRFFAVRPEGSVSTLKIQRTERGDSAVYLCASSLYGTGGPTEAFFGQGTRLTVV.

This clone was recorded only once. This CDR3 reads CSVEGGDRGEDYGYTF. CDR3 nucleotides: TGCAGCGTTGAAGGGGGAGACAGGGGTGAAGACTATGGCTACACCTTC. The chain couples TRBV29-1 to TRBJ1-2; 8 bases match TRBD1. The V gene's germline CDR1 is SQVTM and CDR2 ANQGSEA. V lost 1 base, J lost 3 bases, and 10 bases stayed unmatched. This CDR3 is built from 16 residues.

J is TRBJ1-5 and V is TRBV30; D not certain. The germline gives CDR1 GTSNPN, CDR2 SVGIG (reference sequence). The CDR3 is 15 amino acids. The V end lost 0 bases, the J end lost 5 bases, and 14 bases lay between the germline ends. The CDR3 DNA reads TGTGCCTGGAGTGTGAAGGGCTGGGGATATCAGCCCCAGCATTTT. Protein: CAWSVKGWGYQPQHF.

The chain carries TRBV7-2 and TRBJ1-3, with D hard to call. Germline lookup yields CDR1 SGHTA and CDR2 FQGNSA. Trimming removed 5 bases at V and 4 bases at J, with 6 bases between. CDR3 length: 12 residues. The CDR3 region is CASSPPGNTIYF. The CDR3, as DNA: TGTGCCAGCAGCCCTCCCGGAAACACCATATATTTT.

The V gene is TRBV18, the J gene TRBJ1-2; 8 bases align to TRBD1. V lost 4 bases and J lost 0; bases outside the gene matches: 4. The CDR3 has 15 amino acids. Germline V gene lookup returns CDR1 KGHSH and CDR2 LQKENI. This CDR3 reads CASSRDRRANYGYTF. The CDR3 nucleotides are TGTGCCAGCTCACGGGACAGGCGAGCTAACTATGGCTACACCTTC.

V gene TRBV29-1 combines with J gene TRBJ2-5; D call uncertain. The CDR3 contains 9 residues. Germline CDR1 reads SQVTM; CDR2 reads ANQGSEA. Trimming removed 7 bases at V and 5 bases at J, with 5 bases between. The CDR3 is CSAVETQYF. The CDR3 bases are TGCAGCGCAGTCGAGACCCAGTACTTC.

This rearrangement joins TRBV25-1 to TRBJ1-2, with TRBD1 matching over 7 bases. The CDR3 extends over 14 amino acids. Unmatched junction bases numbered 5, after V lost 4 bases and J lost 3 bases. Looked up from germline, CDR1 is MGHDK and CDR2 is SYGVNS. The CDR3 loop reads CASSAYGTDYGYTF. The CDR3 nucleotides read TGTGCCAGCAGTGCGTACGGGACAGACTATGGCTACACCTTC.

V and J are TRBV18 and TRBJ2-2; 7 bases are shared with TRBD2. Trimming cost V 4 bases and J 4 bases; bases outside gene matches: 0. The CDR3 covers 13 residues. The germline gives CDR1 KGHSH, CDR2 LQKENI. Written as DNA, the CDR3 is TGTGCCAGCTCACGCGGGGGCACCGGGGAGCTGTTTTTT. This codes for CASSRGGTGELFF.

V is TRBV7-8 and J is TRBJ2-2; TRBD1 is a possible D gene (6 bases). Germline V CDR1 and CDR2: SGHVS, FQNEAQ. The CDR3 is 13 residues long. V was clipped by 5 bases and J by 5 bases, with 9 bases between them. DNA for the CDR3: TGTGCCAGCAGCCCCCAGGGGACCGGGGAGCTGTTTTTT. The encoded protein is CASSPQGTGELFF.

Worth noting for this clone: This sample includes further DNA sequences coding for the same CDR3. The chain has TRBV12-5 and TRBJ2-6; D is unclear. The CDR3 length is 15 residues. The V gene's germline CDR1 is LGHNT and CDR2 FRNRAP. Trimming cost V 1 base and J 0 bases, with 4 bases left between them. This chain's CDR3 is CASGLASSGANVLTF. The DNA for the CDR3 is TGTGCTAGTGGTTTGGCTAGCTCTGGGGCCAACGTCCTGACTTTC.

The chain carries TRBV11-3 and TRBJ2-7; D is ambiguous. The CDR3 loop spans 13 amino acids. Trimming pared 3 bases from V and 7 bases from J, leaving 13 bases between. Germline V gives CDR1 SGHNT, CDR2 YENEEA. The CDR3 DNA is TGTGCCAGCAGCTTTTATCGTACCTCAGAGCAGTACTTC. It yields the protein CASSFYRTSEQYF.

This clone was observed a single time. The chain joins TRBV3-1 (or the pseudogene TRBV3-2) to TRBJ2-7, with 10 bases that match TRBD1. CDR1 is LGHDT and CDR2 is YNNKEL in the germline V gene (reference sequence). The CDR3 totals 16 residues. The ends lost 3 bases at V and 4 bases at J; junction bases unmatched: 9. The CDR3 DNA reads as TGTGCCAGCAGCCACCCGGGACAGGGGATCTTGTACGAGCAGTACTTC. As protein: CASSHPGQGILYEQYF.

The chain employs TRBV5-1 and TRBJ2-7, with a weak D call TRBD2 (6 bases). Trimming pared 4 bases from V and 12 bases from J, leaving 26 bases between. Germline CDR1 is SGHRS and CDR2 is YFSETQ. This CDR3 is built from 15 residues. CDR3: CASSEEGFRAVSPYF. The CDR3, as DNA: TGCGCCAGCAGCGAGGAGGGGTTTAGAGCCGTTTCCCCGTACTTC.

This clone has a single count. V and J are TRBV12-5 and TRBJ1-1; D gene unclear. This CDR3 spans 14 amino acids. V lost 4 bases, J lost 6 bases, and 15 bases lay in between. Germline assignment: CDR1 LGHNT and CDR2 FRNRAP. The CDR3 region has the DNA TGTGCTAGTGGTTGGTCTCTCAGCGGCTCTGAAGCTTTCTTT. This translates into CASGWSLSGSEAFF.

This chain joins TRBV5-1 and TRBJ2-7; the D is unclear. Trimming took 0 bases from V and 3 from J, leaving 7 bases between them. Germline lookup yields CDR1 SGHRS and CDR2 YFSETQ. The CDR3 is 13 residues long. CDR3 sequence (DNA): TGCGCCAGCAGCTTGGGGAACCGCTACGAGCAGTACTTC. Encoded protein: CASSLGNRYEQYF.